The T cell receptor (beta chain) described here comes from a study of memory CD4+ T cells and cytomegalovirus serostatus. Sequencing used immunoSEQ multiplex PCR; TCRdb keeps in-frame clones, though not all of them. The table shows tens of thousands of clones, with more than 70% occurring only once. This CDR3 comprises 17 residues. J was trimmed by 1 base and V by 0 bases; bases with no gene match: 7. In germline, CDR1 is SGHTS, CDR2 YDEGEE. Single viable CD3+CD4+CD8-CD45RO+ cells were sorted as the memory CD4+ T cells. Input material: memory CD4+ T cells from blood. The chain links TRBV5-8 to TRBJ1-5; TRBD1 aligns across 7 bases. The TCR sequence derives from an adult in good health and CMV-seronegative. The CDR3 sequence is CASSLVGTASSNQPQHF. CDR3 DNA: TGTGCCAGCAGCTTGGTCGGGACAGCGTCAAGCAATCAGCCCCAGCATTTT.